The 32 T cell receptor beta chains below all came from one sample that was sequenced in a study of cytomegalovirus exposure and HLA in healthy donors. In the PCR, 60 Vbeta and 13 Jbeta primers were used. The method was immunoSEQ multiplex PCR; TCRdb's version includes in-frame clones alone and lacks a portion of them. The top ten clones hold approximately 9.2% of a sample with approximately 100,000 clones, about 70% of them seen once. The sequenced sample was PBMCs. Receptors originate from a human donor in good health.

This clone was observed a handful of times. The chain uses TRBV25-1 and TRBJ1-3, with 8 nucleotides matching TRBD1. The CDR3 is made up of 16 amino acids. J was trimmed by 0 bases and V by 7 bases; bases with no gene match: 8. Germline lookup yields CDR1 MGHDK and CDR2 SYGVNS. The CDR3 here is CASIPRDRSSGNTIYF. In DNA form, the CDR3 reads TGTGCCAGCATCCCCCGGGACAGGTCCTCTGGAAACACCATATATTTT.

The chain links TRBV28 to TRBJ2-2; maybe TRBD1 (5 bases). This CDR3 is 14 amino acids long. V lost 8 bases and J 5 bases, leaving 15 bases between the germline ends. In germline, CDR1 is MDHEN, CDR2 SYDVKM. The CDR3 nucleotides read TGTGCCAGCGCCGGTGCAGGGCTTACCGGGGAGCTGTTTTTT. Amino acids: CASAGAGLTGELFF.

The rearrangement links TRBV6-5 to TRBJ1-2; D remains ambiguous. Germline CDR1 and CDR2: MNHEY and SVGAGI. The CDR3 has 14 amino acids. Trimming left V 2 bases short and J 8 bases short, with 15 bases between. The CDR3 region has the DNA TGTGCCAGCAGTTACAGGGTTGATTCGGGGGGCTACACCTTC. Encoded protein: CASSYRVDSGGYTF.

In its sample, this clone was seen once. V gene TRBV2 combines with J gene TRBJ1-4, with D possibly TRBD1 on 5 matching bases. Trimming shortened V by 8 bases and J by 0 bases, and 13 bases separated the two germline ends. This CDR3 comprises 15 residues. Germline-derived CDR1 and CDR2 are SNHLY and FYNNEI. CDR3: CASSGSYATNEKLFF. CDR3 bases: TGTGCCAGCTCAGGGTCCTATGCAACTAATGAAAAACTGTTTTTT.

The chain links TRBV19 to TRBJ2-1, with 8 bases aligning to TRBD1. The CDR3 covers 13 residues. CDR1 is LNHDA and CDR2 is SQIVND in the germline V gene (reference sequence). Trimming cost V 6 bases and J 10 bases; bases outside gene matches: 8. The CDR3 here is CASSFQGAREQFF. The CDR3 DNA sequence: TGTGCCAGTAGCTTTCAGGGGGCGAGAGAGCAGTTCTTC.

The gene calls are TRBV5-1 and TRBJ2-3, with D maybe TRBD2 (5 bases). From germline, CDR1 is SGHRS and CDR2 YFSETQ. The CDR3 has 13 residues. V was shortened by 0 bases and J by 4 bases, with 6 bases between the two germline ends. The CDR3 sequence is CASSLEGADTQYF. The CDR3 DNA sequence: TGCGCCAGCAGCTTGGAGGGAGCAGATACGCAGTATTTT.

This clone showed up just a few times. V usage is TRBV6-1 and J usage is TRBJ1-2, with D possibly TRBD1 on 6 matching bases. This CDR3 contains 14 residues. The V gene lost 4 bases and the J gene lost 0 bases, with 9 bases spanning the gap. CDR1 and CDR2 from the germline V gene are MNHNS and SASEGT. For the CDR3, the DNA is TGTGCCAGCAGTGGGCAGGGGACTAACTATGGCTACACCTTC. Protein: CASSGQGTNYGYTF.

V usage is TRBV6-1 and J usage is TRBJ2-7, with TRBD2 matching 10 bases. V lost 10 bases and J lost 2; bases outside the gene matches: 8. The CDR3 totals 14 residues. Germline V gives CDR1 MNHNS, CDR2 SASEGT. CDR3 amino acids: CATLALAGAYEQYF. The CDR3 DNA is TGTGCCACCCTCGCCCTAGCGGGGGCCTACGAGCAGTACTTC.

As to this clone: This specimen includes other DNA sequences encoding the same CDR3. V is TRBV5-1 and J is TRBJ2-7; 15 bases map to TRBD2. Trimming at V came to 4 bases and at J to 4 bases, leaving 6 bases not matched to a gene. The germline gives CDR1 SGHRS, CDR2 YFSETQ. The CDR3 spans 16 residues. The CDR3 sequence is CASSREGTSGGYEQYF. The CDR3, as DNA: TGCGCCAGCAGCCGCGAAGGGACTAGCGGGGGGTACGAGCAGTACTTC.

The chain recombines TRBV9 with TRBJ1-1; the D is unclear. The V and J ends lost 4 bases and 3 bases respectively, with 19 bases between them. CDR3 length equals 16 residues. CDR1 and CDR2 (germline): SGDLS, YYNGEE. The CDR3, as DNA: TGTGCCAGCAGCCCCCGAAAGGGAGGAGGGCACACTGAAGCTTTCTTT. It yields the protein CASSPRKGGGHTEAFF. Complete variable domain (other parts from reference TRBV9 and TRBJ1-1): DSGVTQTPKHLITATGQRVTLRCSPRSGDLSVYWYQQSLDQGLQFLIQYYNGEERAKGNILERFSAQQFPDLHSELNLSSLELGDSALYFCASSPRKGGGHTEAFFGQGTRLTVV.

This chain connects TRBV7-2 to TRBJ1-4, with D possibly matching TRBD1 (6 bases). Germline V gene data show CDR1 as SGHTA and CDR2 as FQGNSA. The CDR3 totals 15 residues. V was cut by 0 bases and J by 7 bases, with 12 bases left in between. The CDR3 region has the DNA TGTGCCAGCAGCTTAGCCGGGGGGCAAGGTGAAAAACTGTTTTTT. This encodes CASSLAGGQGEKLFF.

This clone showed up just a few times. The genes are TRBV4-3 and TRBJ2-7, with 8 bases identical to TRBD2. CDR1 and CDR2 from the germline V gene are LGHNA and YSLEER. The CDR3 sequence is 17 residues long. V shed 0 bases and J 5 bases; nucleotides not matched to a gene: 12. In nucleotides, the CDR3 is TGCGCCAGCAGCCAAGATCTACCGGGACTAGGGCCCAACGAGCAGTACTTC. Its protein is CASSQDLPGLGPNEQYF.

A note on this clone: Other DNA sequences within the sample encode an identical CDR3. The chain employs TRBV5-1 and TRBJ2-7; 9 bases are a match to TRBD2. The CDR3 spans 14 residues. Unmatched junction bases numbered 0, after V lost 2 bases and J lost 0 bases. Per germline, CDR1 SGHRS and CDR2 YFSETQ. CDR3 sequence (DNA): TGCGCCAGCAGCTTAGCGGGGGGCTCCTACGAGCAGTACTTC. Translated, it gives CASSLAGGSYEQYF.

CDR3 nucleotide sequence: TGTGCCTGGAGCCCGGACACTAACTACGAGCAGTACTTC. Its protein is CAWSPDTNYEQYF. This sequence joins TRBV30 and TRBJ2-7; TRBD1 might be the D (5 bases). The CDR3 length is 13 residues. The V and J ends lost 3 bases and 3 bases respectively, with 12 bases between them. The V gene's germline CDR1 is GTSNPN and CDR2 SVGIG (reference sequence).

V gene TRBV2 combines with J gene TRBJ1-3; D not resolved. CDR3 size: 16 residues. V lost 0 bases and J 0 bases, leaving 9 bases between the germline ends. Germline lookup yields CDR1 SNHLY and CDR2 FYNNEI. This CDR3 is CASSEAARISGNTIYF. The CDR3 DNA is TGTGCCAGCAGTGAAGCTGCGCGGATCTCTGGAAACACCATATATTTT.

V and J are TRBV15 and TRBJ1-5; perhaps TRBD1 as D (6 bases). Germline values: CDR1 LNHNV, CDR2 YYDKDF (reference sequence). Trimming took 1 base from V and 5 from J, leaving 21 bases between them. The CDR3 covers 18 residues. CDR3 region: CATSRAGVGGAAHQPQHF. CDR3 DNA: TGTGCCACCAGCAGAGCCGGGGTGGGGGGGGCCGCTCATCAGCCCCAGCATTTT.

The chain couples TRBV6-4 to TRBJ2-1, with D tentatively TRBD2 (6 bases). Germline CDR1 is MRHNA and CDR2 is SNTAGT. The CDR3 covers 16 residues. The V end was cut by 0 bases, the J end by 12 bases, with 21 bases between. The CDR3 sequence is CASSDSGGAQARGQFF. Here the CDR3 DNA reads TGTGCCAGCAGTGACTCGGGTGGTGCCCAAGCGCGGGGGCAGTTCTTC.

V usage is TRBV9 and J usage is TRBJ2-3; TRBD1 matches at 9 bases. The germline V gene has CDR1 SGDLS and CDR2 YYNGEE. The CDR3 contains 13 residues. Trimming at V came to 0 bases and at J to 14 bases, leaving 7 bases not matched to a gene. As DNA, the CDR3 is TGTGCCAGCAGCGTAGAAAGGACAGGGGCGACGTATTTT. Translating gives CASSVERTGATYF.

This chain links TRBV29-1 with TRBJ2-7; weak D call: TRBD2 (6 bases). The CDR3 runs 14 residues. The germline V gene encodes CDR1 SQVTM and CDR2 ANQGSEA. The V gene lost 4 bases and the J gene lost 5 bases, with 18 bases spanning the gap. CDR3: CSVVLGGGAHEQYF. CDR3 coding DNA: TGCAGCGTTGTGTTGGGAGGAGGGGCCCACGAGCAGTACTTC.

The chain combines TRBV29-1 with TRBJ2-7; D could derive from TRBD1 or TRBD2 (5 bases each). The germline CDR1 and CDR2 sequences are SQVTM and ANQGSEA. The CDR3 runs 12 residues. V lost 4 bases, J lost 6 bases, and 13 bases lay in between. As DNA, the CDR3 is TGCAGCGTTGTAGAGGGGCGGCGCGAGCAGTACTTC. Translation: CSVVEGRREQYF.

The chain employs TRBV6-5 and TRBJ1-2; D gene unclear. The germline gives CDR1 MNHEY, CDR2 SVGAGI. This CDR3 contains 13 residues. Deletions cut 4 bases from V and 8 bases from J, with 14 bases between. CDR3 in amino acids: CASSSNGISGYTF. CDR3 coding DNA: TGTGCCAGCAGTTCCAACGGGATTTCGGGCTACACCTTC.

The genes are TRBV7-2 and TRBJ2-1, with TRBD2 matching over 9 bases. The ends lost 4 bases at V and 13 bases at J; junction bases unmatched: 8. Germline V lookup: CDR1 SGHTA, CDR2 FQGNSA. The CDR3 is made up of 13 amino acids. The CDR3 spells CASSSPPGLAQFF. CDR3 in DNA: TGTGCCAGCAGCTCCCCCCCGGGACTAGCACAGTTCTTC.

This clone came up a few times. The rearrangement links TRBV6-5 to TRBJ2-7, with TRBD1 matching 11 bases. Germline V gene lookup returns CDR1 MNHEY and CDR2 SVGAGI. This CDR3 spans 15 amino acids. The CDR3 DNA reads TGTAGTAGTAAGGTGTCCTCGGGACAGGGGGTTGAGCAGTACTTC. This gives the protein CSSKVSSGQGVEQYF.

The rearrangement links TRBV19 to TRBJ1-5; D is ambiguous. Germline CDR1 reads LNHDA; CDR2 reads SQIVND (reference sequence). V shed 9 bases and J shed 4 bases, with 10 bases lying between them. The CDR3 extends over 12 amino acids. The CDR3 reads CASAARNQPQHF. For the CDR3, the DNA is TGTGCCAGCGCGGCCCGGAATCAGCCCCAGCATTTT.

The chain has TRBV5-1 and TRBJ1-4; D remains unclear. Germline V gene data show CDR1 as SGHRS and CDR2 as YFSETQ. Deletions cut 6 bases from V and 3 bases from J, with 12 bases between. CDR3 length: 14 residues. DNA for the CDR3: TGCGCCAGCACGATGGGAGGGTCTAATGAAAAACTGTTTTTT. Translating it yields CASTMGGSNEKLFF.

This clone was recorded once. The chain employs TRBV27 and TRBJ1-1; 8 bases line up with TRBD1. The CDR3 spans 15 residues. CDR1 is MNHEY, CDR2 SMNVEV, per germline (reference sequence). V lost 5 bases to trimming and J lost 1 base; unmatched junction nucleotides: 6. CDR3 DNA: TGTGCCAGCAGTGCCCGACAGGGGTGGAACACTGAAGCTTTCTTT. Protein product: CASSARQGWNTEAFF.

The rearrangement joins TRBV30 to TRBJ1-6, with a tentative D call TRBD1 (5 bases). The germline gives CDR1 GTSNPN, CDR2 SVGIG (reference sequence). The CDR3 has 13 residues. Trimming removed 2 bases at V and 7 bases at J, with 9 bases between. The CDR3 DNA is TGTGCCTGGAGTCTGCAGGGAAATTCACCCCTCCACTTT. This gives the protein CAWSLQGNSPLHF. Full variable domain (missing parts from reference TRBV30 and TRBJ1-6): SQTIHQWPATLVQPVGSPLSLECTVEGTSNPNLYWYRQAAGRGLQLLFYSVGIGQISSEVPQNLSASRPQDRQFILSSKKLLLSDSGFYLCAWSLQGNSPLHFGNGTRLTVT.

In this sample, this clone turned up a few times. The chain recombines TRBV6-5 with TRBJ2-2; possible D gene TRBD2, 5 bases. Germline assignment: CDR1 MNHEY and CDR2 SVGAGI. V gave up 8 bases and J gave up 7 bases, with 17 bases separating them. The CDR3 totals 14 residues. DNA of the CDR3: TGTGCCAGCCCGCGGAGGCTATACGGCGGGGAGCTGTTTTTT. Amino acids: CASPRRLYGGELFF.

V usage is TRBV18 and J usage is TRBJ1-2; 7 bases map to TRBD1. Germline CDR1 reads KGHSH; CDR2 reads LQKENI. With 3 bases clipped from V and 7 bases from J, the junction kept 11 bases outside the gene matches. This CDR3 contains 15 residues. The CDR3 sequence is CASSPSGQDLAGYTF. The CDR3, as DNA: TGTGCCAGCTCACCTTCCGGACAGGACTTGGCTGGCTACACCTTC.

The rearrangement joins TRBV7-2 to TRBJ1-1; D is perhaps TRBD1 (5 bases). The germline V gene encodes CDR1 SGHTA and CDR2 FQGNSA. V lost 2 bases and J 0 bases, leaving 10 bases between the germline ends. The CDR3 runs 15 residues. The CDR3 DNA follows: TGTGCCAGCAGCTTACCTCCGACAGTGAACACTGAAGCTTTCTTT. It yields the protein CASSLPPTVNTEAFF.

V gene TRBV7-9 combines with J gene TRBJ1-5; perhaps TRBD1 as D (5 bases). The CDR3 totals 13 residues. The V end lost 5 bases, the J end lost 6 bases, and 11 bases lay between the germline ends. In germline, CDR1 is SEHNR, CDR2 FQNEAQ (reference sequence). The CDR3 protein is CASSQIGGQPQHF. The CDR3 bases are TGTGCCAGCAGCCAAATCGGGGGTCAGCCCCAGCATTTT.

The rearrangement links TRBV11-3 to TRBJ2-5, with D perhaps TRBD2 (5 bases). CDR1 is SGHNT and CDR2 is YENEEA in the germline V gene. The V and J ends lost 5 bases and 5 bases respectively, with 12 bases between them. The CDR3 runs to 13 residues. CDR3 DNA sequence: TGTGCCAGCAGCCCCCCCGGGGTGGAGACCCAGTACTTC. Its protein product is CASSPPGVETQYF.